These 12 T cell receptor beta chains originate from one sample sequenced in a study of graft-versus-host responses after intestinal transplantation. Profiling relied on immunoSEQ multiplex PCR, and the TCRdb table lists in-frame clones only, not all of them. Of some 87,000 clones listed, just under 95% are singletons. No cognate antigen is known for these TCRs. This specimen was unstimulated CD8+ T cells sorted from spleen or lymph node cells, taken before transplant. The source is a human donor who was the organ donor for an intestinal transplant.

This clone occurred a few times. CDR3 in DNA: TGTGCCAGCGAGACCGGGACAGGGGACACCGGGGAGCTGTTTTTT. Protein product: CASETGTGDTGELFF. V gene TRBV25-1 combines with J gene TRBJ2-2, with 10 nucleotides matching TRBD1. The ends lost 8 bases at V and 3 bases at J; junction bases unmatched: 6. The CDR3 has 15 amino acids. Germline CDR1 MGHDK, CDR2 SYGVNS. Based on the CDR3 plus reference TRBV25-1 and TRBJ2-2, the full variable domain is EADIYQTPRYLVIGTGKKITLECSQTMGHDKMYWYQQDPGMELHLIHYSYGVNSTEKGDLSSESTVSRIRTEHFPLTLESARPSHTSQYLCASETGTGDTGELFFGEGSRLTVL.

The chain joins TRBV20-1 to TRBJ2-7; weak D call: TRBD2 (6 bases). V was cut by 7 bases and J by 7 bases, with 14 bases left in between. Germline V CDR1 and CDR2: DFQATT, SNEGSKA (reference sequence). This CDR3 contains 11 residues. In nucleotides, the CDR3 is TGCAGTGTCAATGACGGGGGAGAGCAGTACTTC. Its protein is CSVNDGGEQYF.

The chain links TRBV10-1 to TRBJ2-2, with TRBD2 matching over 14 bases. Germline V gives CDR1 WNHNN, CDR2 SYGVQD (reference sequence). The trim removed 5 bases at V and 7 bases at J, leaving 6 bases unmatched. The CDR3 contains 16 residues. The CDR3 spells CASSPGLAGVSGELFF. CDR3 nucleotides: TGCGCCAGCAGTCCGGGACTAGCGGGAGTTAGCGGGGAGCTGTTTTTT.

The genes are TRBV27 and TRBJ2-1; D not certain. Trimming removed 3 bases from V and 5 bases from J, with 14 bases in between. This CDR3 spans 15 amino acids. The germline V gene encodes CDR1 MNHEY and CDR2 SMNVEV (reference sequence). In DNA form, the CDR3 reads TGTGCCAGCAGTTTCAGGTCGGCTGAGAACAATGAGCAGTTCTTC. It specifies CASSFRSAENNEQFF.

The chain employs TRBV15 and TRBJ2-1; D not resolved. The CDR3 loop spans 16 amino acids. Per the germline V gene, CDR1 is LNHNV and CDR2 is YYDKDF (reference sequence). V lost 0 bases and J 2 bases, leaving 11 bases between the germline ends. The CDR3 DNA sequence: TGTGCCACCAGCAGAGAGGCCCCCGCCACCTACAATGAGCAGTTCTTC. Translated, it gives CATSREAPATYNEQFF. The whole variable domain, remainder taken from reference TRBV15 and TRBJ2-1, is DAMVIQNPRYQVTQFGKPVTLSCSQTLNHNVMYWYQQKSSQAPKLLFHYYDKDFNNEADTPDNFQSRRPNTSFCFLDIRSPGLGDTAMYLCATSREAPATYNEQFFGPGTRLTVL.

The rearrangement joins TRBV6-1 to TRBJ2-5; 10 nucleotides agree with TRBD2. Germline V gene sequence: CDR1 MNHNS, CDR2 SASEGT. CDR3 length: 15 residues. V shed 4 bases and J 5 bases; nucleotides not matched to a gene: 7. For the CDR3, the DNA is TGTGCCAGCAGTGTAGGAAGCGGGGGGGCGGAGACCCAGTACTTC. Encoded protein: CASSVGSGGAETQYF.

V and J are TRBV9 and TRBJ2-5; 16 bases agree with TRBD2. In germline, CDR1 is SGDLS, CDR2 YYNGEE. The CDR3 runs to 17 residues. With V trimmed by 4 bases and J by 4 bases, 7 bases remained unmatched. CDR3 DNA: TGTGCCAGCAGCCTCTCCGGGACTAGCGGGGGGGGAGAGACCCAGTACTTC. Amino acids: CASSLSGTSGGGETQYF.

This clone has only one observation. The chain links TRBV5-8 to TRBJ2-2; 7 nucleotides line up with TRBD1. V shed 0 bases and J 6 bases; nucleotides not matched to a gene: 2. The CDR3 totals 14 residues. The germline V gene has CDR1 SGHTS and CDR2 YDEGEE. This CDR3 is CASSLGTGPGELFF. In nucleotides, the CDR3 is TGTGCCAGCAGCTTGGGGACAGGACCCGGGGAGCTGTTTTTT.

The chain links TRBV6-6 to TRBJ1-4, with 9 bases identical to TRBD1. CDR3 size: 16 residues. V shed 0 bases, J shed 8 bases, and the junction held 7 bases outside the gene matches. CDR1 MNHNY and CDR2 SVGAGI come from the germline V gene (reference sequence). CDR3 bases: TGTGCCAGCAGTTACTCCACAGGGGGCCCGGGAGAAAAACTGTTTTTT. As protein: CASSYSTGGPGEKLFF.

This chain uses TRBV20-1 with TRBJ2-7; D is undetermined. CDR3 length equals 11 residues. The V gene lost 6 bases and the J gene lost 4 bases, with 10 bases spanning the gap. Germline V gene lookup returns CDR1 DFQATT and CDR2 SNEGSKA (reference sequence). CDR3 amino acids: CSACQLYEQYF. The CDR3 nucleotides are TGCAGTGCCTGTCAACTTTACGAGCAGTACTTC.

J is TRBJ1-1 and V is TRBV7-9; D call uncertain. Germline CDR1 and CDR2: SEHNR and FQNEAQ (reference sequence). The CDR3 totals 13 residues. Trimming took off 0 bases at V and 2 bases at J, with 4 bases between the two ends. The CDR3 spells CASSLAGNTEAFF. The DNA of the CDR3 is TGTGCCAGCAGCTTAGCGGGCAACACTGAAGCTTTCTTT.

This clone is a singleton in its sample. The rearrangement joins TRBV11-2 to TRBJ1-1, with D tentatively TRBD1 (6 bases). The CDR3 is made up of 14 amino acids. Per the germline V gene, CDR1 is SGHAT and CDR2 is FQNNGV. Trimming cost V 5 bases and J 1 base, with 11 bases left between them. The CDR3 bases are TGTGCCAGCAGCACCGCGACAGGGAACACTGAAGCTTTCTTT. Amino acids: CASSTATGNTEAFF.